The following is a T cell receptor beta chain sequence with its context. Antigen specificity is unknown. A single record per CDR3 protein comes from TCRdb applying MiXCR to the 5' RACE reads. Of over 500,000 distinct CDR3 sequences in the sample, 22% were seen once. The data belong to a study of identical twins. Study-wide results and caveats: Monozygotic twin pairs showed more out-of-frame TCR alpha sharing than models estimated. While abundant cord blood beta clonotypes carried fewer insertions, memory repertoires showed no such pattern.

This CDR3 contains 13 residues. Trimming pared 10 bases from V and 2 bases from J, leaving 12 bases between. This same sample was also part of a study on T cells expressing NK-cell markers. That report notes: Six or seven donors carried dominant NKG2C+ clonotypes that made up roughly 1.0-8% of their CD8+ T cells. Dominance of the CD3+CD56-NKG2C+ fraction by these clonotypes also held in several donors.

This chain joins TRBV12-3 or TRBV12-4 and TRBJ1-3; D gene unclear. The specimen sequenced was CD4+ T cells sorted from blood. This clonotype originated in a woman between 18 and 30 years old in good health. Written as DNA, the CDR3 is TGTGCCATCCGCGGCGGTGCTGGAAACACCATATATTTT. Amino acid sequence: CAIRGGAGNTIYF.